The clone carrying this T cell receptor beta chain showed up just a few times. The authors reverse transcribed all of the isolated RNA, so sequencing captured expressed TCRB transcripts. TCRdb's copy holds only in-frame clones and misses some; the assay was immunoSEQ multiplex PCR. The profile shows nearly 350,000 clones, 7.5% to 9% of them singletons. These data are taken from a study of beta chain features in type 1 diabetes. This CDR3 has 19 residues. Germline values: CDR1 LNHNV, CDR2 YYDKDF (reference sequence). J was trimmed by 6 bases and V by 2 bases; bases with no gene match: 17. The sequenced material came from central memory CD4+ T cells from blood. This chain links TRBV15 with TRBJ2-5; 11 nucleotides align to TRBD1. The origin of this receptor is a woman between 18 and 29 years old in good health. The CDR3 nucleotides are TGTGCCACCAGCAGAACGGGGAACCCCGGGACAGGGGGGGGACAGACCCAGTACTTC. Translation gives CATSRTGNPGTGGGQTQYF.